Each of the 18 T cell receptor beta chains below was sequenced from the same sample in a study of post-analysis software for immune sequencing data. Study-wide results and limits: Controls showed lower frequencies than patients for a handful of TRBV segments, and TRBV5-6, TRBV5-1 and TRBV20-1 were among these.

Unique molecular identifiers were carried by the TCR beta cDNA libraries. Each CDR3 protein gets one entry after TCRdb re-called the PCR reads with MiXCR. Altogether approximately 770,000 distinct CDR3 sequences are present, around 45% being singletons, with the ten largest covering around 4.7%. What these receptors recognize is not known. Sequencing was done on a sample of blood. These receptors were collected from a girl aged 5-17 years with multiple sclerosis.

The chain couples TRBV20-1 to TRBJ1-2; 8 bases match TRBD1. This CDR3 spans 13 amino acids. With 0 bases clipped from V and 10 bases from J, the junction kept 7 bases outside the gene matches. Looked up from germline, CDR1 is DFQATT and CDR2 is SNEGSKA (reference sequence). The CDR3 loop reads CSARDRTGNDYTF. CDR3 DNA sequence: TGCAGTGCTAGAGATCGGACAGGGAACGACTACACCTTC.

This chain links TRBV7-2 with TRBJ2-1; 13 nucleotides line up with TRBD2. The germline V gene encodes CDR1 SGHTA and CDR2 FQGNSA. This CDR3 has 15 amino acids. Trimming cost V 5 bases and J 8 bases; bases outside gene matches: 6. CDR3 nucleotides: TGTGCCAGCAGCCTAGGACTAGCGGGAGCAGATGAGCAGTTCTTC. This translates into CASSLGLAGADEQFF. Full variable domain (missing parts from reference TRBV7-2 and TRBJ2-1): GAGVSQSPSNKVTEKGKDVELRCDPISGHTALYWYRQSLGQGLEFLIYFQGNSAPDKSGLPSDRFSAERTGGSVSTLTIQRTQQEDSAVYLCASSLGLAGADEQFFGPGTRLTVL.

The rearrangement joins TRBV29-1 to TRBJ1-2, with D unresolved. The CDR3 is 9 amino acids. Per germline, CDR1 SQVTM and CDR2 ANQGSEA. Trimming cost V 8 bases and J 7 bases, with 8 bases left between them. CDR3: CSLGPGYTF. The CDR3 region has the DNA TGCAGCTTAGGACCTGGCTACACCTTC.

The chain has TRBV20-1 and TRBJ2-5; TRBD2 aligns across 8 bases. After removal of 0 bases from V and 5 bases from J, the junction contained 5 bases not matched to a gene. This CDR3 spans 14 amino acids. Looked up from germline, CDR1 is DFQATT and CDR2 is SNEGSKA (reference sequence). The CDR3 DNA follows: TGCAGTGCTAGAGATCGGGAGGGAGAGGAGACCCAGTACTTC. Its translation is CSARDREGEETQYF.

The chain uses TRBV9 and TRBJ2-4, with TRBD2 matching 8 bases. The CDR3 is made up of 14 amino acids. Germline V gives CDR1 SGDLS, CDR2 YYNGEE. V lost 3 bases, J lost 7 bases, and 6 bases stayed unmatched. The CDR3 DNA follows: TGTGCCAGCAGCGCCCGGGGGGGTTTCAACATTCAGTACTTC. It is translated as CASSARGGFNIQYF.

The J gene is TRBJ2-1, the V gene TRBV20-1, with D possibly TRBD2 on 5 matching bases. This CDR3 contains 16 residues. CDR1 and CDR2 from the germline V gene are DFQATT and SNEGSKA (reference sequence). Trimming left V 0 bases short and J 0 bases short, with 12 bases between. The CDR3 DNA follows: TGCAGTGCTAGAGATGAGGGCACCGGCTCCTACAATGAGCAGTTCTTC. Its translation is CSARDEGTGSYNEQFF.

This clonotype was picked up one time. A junction boundary mismatches the germline segment, possibly from a read error. The chain recombines TRBV27 with TRBJ2-7; tentative D call: TRBD1 (6 bases). This CDR3 comprises 14 residues. Germline CDR1 MNHEY, CDR2 SMNVEV (reference sequence). The CDR3 sequence is CASSLGGGRYEQYF. CDR3 coding DNA: TGTGCCAGTAGTTTGGGTGGGGGCCGTTACGAGCAGTACTTC.

V gene TRBV20-1 combines with J gene TRBJ2-7; TRBD2 aligns across 12 bases. V trimming: 4 bases; J trimming: 0 bases; junction bases outside the gene matches: 4. This CDR3 is 15 amino acids long. In germline, CDR1 is DFQATT, CDR2 SNEGSKA (reference sequence). The CDR3 DNA reads TGCAGTGCTATCCCGACTAGCGGGAGCTCCTACGAGCAGTACTTC. Protein sequence: CSAIPTSGSSYEQYF.

V usage is TRBV7-9 and J usage is TRBJ2-1, with D unclear. V lost 7 bases to trimming and J lost 7 bases, with 14 bases between them. Germline CDR1 reads SEHNR; CDR2 reads FQNEAQ (reference sequence). The CDR3 has 13 residues. The chain's CDR3 is CASNHKGMNEQFF. The CDR3 DNA sequence: TGTGCCAGCAACCACAAAGGGATGAATGAGCAGTTCTTC.

The rearrangement links TRBV20-1 to TRBJ2-3; 12 bases line up with TRBD2. CDR1 and CDR2 from the germline V gene are DFQATT and SNEGSKA (reference sequence). The CDR3 loop spans 15 amino acids. With 4 bases clipped from V and 1 base from J, the junction kept 3 bases outside the gene matches. CDR3 DNA: TGCAGTGCTACTCGACTAGCGGGAGGCACAGATACGCAGTATTTT. This codes for CSATRLAGGTDTQYF.

The V call is TRBV14, the J call TRBJ2-3; D is ambiguous. The germline gives CDR1 SGHDN, CDR2 FVKESK. The CDR3 contains 16 residues. Trimming removed 2 bases at V and 0 bases at J, with 12 bases between. The CDR3 DNA sequence: TGTGCCAGCAGCCAACATTGGATGCCTAGCACAGATACGCAGTATTTT. Translating it yields CASSQHWMPSTDTQYF.

There are a few counts of this clonotype. In DNA, the CDR3 is TGTGCCAGCAGTTTTTTAGGGGGCAACCTGAGGGAGACCCAGTACTTC. Residues: CASSFLGGNLRETQYF. This chain connects TRBV28 to TRBJ2-5; TRBD1 aligns across 7 bases. This CDR3 has 16 residues. CDR1 is MDHEN, CDR2 SYDVKM, per germline. After removal of 3 bases from V and 5 bases from J, the junction contained 12 bases not matched to a gene.

This clonotype was seen more than once but under ten times. The chain links TRBV29-1 to TRBJ2-1; 11 bases line up with TRBD2. The V gene's germline CDR1 is SQVTM and CDR2 ANQGSEA. The CDR3 sequence is 15 residues long. Unmatched junction bases numbered 9, after V lost 4 bases and J lost 7 bases. Here the CDR3 reads CSVGTSGSRGNEQFF. CDR3 coding DNA: TGCAGCGTTGGGACTAGCGGGTCTCGAGGGAATGAGCAGTTCTTC.

The V gene is TRBV6-6, the J gene TRBJ2-5; possible D gene TRBD2, 5 bases. V was clipped by 0 bases and J by 0 bases, with 11 bases between them. The CDR3 spans 16 residues. Looked up from germline, CDR1 is MNHNY and CDR2 is SVGAGI (reference sequence). The DNA for the CDR3 is TGTGCCAGCAGTTACTCGGTGGAGGCTGACCAAGAGACCCAGTACTTC. Translation: CASSYSVEADQETQYF.

This chain uses TRBV28 with TRBJ1-6; tentative D call: TRBD1 (6 bases). This CDR3 region has 15 residues. Germline V gene sequence: CDR1 MDHEN, CDR2 SYDVKM. Trimming cost V 4 bases and J 6 bases, with 13 bases left between them. CDR3 DNA sequence: TGTGCCAGCAGTTCCACAGGGTTCCGTAATTCACCCCTCCACTTT. Translation gives CASSSTGFRNSPLHF.

The chain joins TRBV9 to TRBJ1-2; D is unclear. Germline CDR1 reads SGDLS; CDR2 reads YYNGEE. Trimming cost V 0 bases and J 0 bases, with 3 bases left between them. The CDR3 totals 13 residues. CDR3 region: CASSVDPNYGYTF. The CDR3 bases are TGTGCCAGCAGCGTAGATCCTAACTATGGCTACACCTTC.

This clonotype was seen more than once but under ten times. The V gene is TRBV20-1, the J gene TRBJ1-5; D uncertain. The length of the CDR3 is 13 residues. V dropped 4 bases and J dropped 2 bases, with 9 bases sitting between them. Germline loops: CDR1 DFQATT, CDR2 SNEGSKA (reference sequence). The CDR3, as DNA: TGCAGTGCTAAGGACGGGGGCAATCAGCCCCAGCATTTT. Translation gives CSAKDGGNQPQHF.

This rearrangement joins TRBV9 to TRBJ1-2; D remains unclear. Per germline, CDR1 SGDLS and CDR2 YYNGEE. Trimming shortened V by 5 bases and J by 6 bases, and 8 bases separated the two germline ends. The CDR3 contains 11 residues. DNA of the CDR3: TGTGCCAGCAGTGCATTGGATGGCTACACCTTC. Translated, it gives CASSALDGYTF.